Listed here are 11 T cell receptor beta chains from one sample, sequenced in a study of chemoradiotherapy in HPV16-positive cancers. Sequenced by immunoSEQ multiplex PCR; TCRdb stores in-frame clones only, minus some. Seen here are 2,000 to 2,500 clones, approximately 89% observed once, and the top ten hold 4.5% to 6%. Sequencing used tumor tissue, obtained from a patient who underwent chemoradiotherapy. The receptors were sampled from a human donor with HPV-associated anogenital cancer.

A single count supports this clone. The V gene is TRBV7-2, the J gene TRBJ2-7; maybe TRBD1 (5 bases). Trimming removed 5 bases at V and 4 bases at J, with 9 bases between. In germline, CDR1 is SGHTA, CDR2 FQGNSA. This CDR3 comprises 12 residues. CDR3 loop: CASSRQGYEQYF. DNA of the CDR3: TGTGCCAGCAGCCGTCAGGGTTACGAGCAGTACTTC.

This clone was detected only once. The V and J genes are TRBV27 and TRBJ2-1; TRBD2 matches 7 bases. CDR1 and CDR2 from the germline V gene are MNHEY and SMNVEV (reference sequence). J was trimmed by 5 bases and V by 6 bases; bases with no gene match: 10. CDR3 length equals 15 residues. The CDR3 reads CASRRSWGGDNEQFF. The DNA of the CDR3 is TGTGCCAGCAGACGATCTTGGGGGGGTGACAATGAGCAGTTCTTC.

J is TRBJ1-1 and V is TRBV28; D unclear. V gave up 6 bases and J gave up 4 bases, with 15 bases separating them. The CDR3 has 14 amino acids. Germline lookup yields CDR1 MDHEN and CDR2 SYDVKM. The CDR3 region has the DNA TGTGCCAGCAGCCCCCTCCGCTTCGGCACTGAAGCTTTCTTT. Amino acids: CASSPLRFGTEAFF.

The chain employs TRBV5-5 and TRBJ1-2; 9 bases fit TRBD1. This CDR3 is built from 14 residues. V was clipped by 4 bases and J by 4 bases; unmatched bases: 5. The germline V gene has CDR1 SGHKS and CDR2 YYEKEE (reference sequence). The CDR3 region is CASSRQGQGYGYTF. CDR3 nucleotides: TGTGCCAGCAGCCGCCAGGGACAGGGCTATGGCTACACCTTC. The full variable domain, rest sourced from reference TRBV5-5 and TRBJ1-2, is DAGVTQSPTHLIKTRGQQVTLRCSPISGHKSVSWYQQVLGQGPQFIFQYYEKEERGRGNFPDRFSARQFPNYSSELNVNALLLGDSALYLCASSRQGQGYGYTFGSGTRLTVV.

The CDR3 reads CASSVGDRSTDTQYF. CDR3 coding DNA: TGTGCCAGCAGCGTAGGGGACAGAAGCACAGATACGCAGTATTTT. The chain employs TRBV9 and TRBJ2-3; 7 bases fit TRBD1. Trimming took 0 bases from V and 0 from J; bases not matched to a gene: 1. Germline V gene sequence: CDR1 SGDLS, CDR2 YYNGEE. This CDR3 has 15 residues.

This clone was recorded a few times. The gene calls are TRBV29-1 and TRBJ2-2; D may be TRBD1 (5 bases). V gave up 6 bases and J gave up 5 bases, with 16 bases separating them. Germline V gene sequence: CDR1 SQVTM, CDR2 ANQGSEA. The CDR3 runs 14 residues. As DNA, the CDR3 is TGCAGCGTCCTGACAGCTTTTCCAACCGGGGAGCTGTTTTTT. Amino acid sequence: CSVLTAFPTGELFF.

This clone was detected a few times. The chain combines TRBV11-3 with TRBJ2-3; 9 positions match TRBD1. The CDR3 is 15 residues long. The junction had 3 bases not matched to a gene; V was cut back by 5 bases and J by 0 bases. Germline V gene sequence: CDR1 SGHNT, CDR2 YENEEA. The CDR3 region is CASSPGTGSTDTQYF. The CDR3 DNA sequence: TGTGCCAGCAGCCCCGGGACAGGGAGCACAGATACGCAGTATTTT.

CDR3: CAWKRSGTAYEQYF. The CDR3 nucleotides read TGTGCCTGGAAGCGGTCCGGGACAGCGTACGAGCAGTACTTC. The chain combines TRBV30 with TRBJ2-7; TRBD1 aligns across 7 bases. Germline V gene data show CDR1 as GTSNPN and CDR2 as SVGIG (reference sequence). After removal of 4 bases from V and 4 bases from J, the junction contained 10 bases not matched to a gene. The CDR3 runs to 14 residues.

This chain links TRBV13 with TRBJ2-7; D might be TRBD2 (6 bases). The germline V gene encodes CDR1 PRHDT and CDR2 FYEKMQ (reference sequence). V lost 2 bases and J lost 5, with 13 bases in between. The length of the CDR3 is 14 residues. CDR3 protein: CASSLRFGGDEQYF. The DNA of the CDR3 is TGTGCCAGCAGCTTAAGATTCGGGGGAGACGAGCAGTACTTC. The full variable domain, completed using reference TRBV13 and TRBJ2-7, is AAGVIQSPRHLIKEKRETATLKCYPIPRHDTVYWYQQGPGQDPQFLISFYEKMQSDKGSIPDRFSAQQFSDYHSELNMSSLELGDSALYFCASSLRFGGDEQYFGPGTRLTVT.

This clone was seen a single time. This chain joins TRBV28 and TRBJ1-1, with 7 positions matching TRBD1. With 6 bases clipped from V and 6 bases from J, the junction kept 4 bases outside the gene matches. This CDR3 region has 12 residues. Germline values: CDR1 MDHEN, CDR2 SYDVKM. The CDR3, as DNA: TGTGCCAGCAGACCTCAGGGGGCTGAAGCTTTCTTT. This gives the protein CASRPQGAEAFF. Based on the CDR3 plus reference TRBV28 and TRBJ1-1, the full variable domain is DVKVTQSSRYLVKRTGEKVFLECVQDMDHENMFWYRQDPGLGLRLIYFSYDVKMKEKGDIPEGYSVSREKKERFSLILESASTNQTSMYLCASRPQGAEAFFGQGTRLTVV.

The count of this clone is one. The chain joins TRBV27 to TRBJ1-1; weak D call: TRBD1 (6 bases). Germline V CDR1 and CDR2: MNHEY, SMNVEV (reference sequence). CDR3 length: 15 residues. V lost 7 bases, J lost 2 bases, and 17 bases lay in between. CDR3 in amino acids: CASKLNPGQNTEAFF. The CDR3 region has the DNA TGTGCCAGCAAACTCAATCCGGGACAAAACACTGAAGCTTTCTTT.